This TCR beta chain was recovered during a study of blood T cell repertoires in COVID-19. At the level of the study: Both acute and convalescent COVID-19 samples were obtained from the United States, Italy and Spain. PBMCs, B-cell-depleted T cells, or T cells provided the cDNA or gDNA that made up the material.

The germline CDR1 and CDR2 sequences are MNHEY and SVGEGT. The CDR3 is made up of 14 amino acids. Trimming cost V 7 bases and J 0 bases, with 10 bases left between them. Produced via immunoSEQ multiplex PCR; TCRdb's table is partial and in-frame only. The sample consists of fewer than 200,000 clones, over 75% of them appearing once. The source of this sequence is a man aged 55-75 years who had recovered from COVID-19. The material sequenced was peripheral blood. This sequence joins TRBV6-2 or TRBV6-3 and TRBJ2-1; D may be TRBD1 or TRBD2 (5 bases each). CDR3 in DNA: TGTGCCAGCAACCCAGGGAGCTCCTACAATGAGCAGTTCTTC. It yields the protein CASNPGSSYNEQFF.